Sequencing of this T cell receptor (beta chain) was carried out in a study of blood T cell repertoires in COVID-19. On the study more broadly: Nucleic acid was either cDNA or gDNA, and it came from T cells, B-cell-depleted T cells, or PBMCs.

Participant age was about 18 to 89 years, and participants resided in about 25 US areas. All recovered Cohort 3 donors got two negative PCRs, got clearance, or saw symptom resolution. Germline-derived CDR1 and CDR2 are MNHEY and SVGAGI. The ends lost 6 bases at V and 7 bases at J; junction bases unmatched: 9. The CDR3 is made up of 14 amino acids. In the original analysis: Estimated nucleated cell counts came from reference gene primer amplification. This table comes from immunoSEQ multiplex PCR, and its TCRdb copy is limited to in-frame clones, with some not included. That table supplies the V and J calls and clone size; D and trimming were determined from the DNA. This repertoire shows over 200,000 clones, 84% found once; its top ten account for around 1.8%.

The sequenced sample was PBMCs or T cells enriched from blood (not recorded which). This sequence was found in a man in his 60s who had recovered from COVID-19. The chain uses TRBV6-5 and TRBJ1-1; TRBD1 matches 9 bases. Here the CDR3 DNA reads TGTGCCAGCAGCCAAACAACAGGGGGCAGTGAAGCTTTCTTT. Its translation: CASSQTTGGSEAFF.